Presented here are 32 T cell receptor beta chains from one specimen sequenced in a study of neurological immune-mediated disorders. Sample time point: technical triplicate 2. TCRdb processed the 5' RACE reads anew with MiXCR; each CDR3 protein has one entry. The repertoire holds approximately 28,000 distinct CDR3 sequences, with 13% as singletons. What was sequenced was CD4+ T cells from blood. The receptors derive from a female donor with HTLV-1-associated myelopathy (HAM/TSP).

This clonotype was detected many times. This chain connects TRBV20-1 to TRBJ1-4; D is ambiguous. The CDR3 length is 12 residues. The V end was cut by 3 bases, the J end by 6 bases, with 8 bases between. Germline loops: CDR1 DFQATT, CDR2 SNEGSKA (reference sequence). DNA for the CDR3: TGCAGTGCTAGGTCGGAGGATGAAAAACTGTTTTTT. Translated, it gives CSARSEDEKLFF.

This clonotype was recorded many times. J is TRBJ2-5 and V is TRBV5-1; perhaps TRBD2 as D (5 bases). The CDR3 runs 14 residues. Germline CDR1 and CDR2: SGHRS and YFSETQ. The V and J ends lost 0 bases and 3 bases respectively, with 9 bases between them. The CDR3, as DNA: TGCGCCAGCAGCTTGGTTCGGGGAGAAGAGACCCAGTACTTC. Its protein product is CASSLVRGEETQYF.

This clonotype has ten or more counts. CDR3: CSVLGAAGLFF. The CDR3 DNA is TGCAGCGTTTTAGGCGCCGCGGGGCTGTTTTTT. The rearrangement joins TRBV29-1 to TRBJ2-2; D may be TRBD2 (5 bases). This CDR3 comprises 11 residues. The V end was cut by 5 bases, the J end by 13 bases, with 14 bases between. Germline CDR1 and CDR2: SQVTM and ANQGSEA.

In its sample, this clonotype ranks as medium-sized (0.01 to 0.1%). This rearrangement joins TRBV12-3 or TRBV12-4 to TRBJ2-2; 11 positions agree with TRBD2. V shed 2 bases and J 2 bases; nucleotides not matched to a gene: 7. The CDR3 runs 18 residues. The CDR3 DNA reads as TGTGCCAGCAGTTTAAGTCTAGCGGGGGGCTATAACACCGGGGAGCTGTTTTTT. Translated: CASSLSLAGGYNTGELFF.

This clonotype occurred many times. The chain has TRBV20-1 and TRBJ2-1, with a weak D call TRBD2 (6 bases). Germline V gives CDR1 DFQATT, CDR2 SNEGSKA (reference sequence). V was shortened by 2 bases and J by 3 bases, with 11 bases between the two germline ends. The CDR3 consists of 14 residues. For the CDR3, the DNA is TGCAGTGCTAGATCGGGGGTCATCTACAATGAGCAGTTCTTC. Protein sequence: CSARSGVIYNEQFF.

In its sample, this clonotype was seen many times. The rearrangement links TRBV20-1 to TRBJ1-1, with a tentative D call TRBD1 (6 bases). Trimming took off 6 bases at V and 3 bases at J, with 14 bases between the two ends. CDR3 length: 13 residues. Germline values: CDR1 DFQATT, CDR2 SNEGSKA (reference sequence). CDR3 amino acids: CSAGQTGDTEAFF. The CDR3 bases are TGCAGTGCCGGACAGACCGGGGACACTGAAGCTTTCTTT.

This clonotype came up many times. The rearrangement joins TRBV12-3 or TRBV12-4 to TRBJ1-1, with TRBD1 identical over 9 bases. V was clipped by 4 bases and J by 6 bases; unmatched bases: 6. The CDR3 extends over 14 amino acids. The CDR3 sequence is CASSSRDRVPEAFF. The CDR3 nucleotides are TGTGCCAGCAGTTCCCGGGACAGGGTGCCTGAAGCTTTCTTT.

At least ten counts were recorded for this clonotype. The J gene is TRBJ2-2, the V gene TRBV20-1; D is perhaps TRBD2 (5 bases). The CDR3 runs to 14 residues. Germline CDR1 is DFQATT and CDR2 is SNEGSKA (reference sequence). V was pared by 1 base and J by 0 bases, with 6 bases between. The CDR3 nucleotides are TGCAGTGCTAGAGGCGGGCCGAACACCGGGGAGCTGTTTTTT. Its protein product is CSARGGPNTGELFF.

This clonotype was counted many times. CDR3 residues: CASSFGLAGDNEQFF. The CDR3 DNA reads TGCGCCAGCAGCTTCGGACTAGCGGGAGACAATGAGCAGTTCTTC. The chain has TRBV5-1 and TRBJ2-1; 13 bases map to TRBD2. The J segment lost 5 bases and the V segment lost 2 bases, leaving 1 base of the junction unmatched. Per the germline V gene, CDR1 is SGHRS and CDR2 is YFSETQ. CDR3 length equals 15 residues.

In its sample, this clonotype is medium-sized. The chain couples TRBV10-3 to TRBJ2-7; D possibly corresponds to TRBD2 (5 bases). Trimming cost V 3 bases and J 1 base, with 13 bases left between them. The CDR3 runs 15 residues. From germline, CDR1 is ENHRY and CDR2 SYGVKD. CDR3 sequence: CAISEVGVGSYEQYF. CDR3 nucleotides: TGTGCCATCAGTGAAGTGGGAGTAGGGTCCTACGAGCAGTACTTC.

At least ten counts were recorded for this clonotype. The chain uses TRBV20-1 and TRBJ2-1, with a tentative D call TRBD2 (7 bases). Trimming took 6 bases from V and 4 from J, leaving 25 bases between them. Germline CDR1 and CDR2: DFQATT and SNEGSKA (reference sequence). The CDR3 is 17 residues long. CDR3 coding DNA: TGCAGTGCAAGGGGGGGTGTCGACCAGGGGAGGTACAATGAGCAGTTCTTC. It is translated as CSARGGVDQGRYNEQFF.

This clonotype was recorded many times. The chain employs TRBV15 and TRBJ1-2; a possible D gene is TRBD1 (5 bases). Germline V gene sequence: CDR1 LNHNV, CDR2 YYDKDF (reference sequence). The CDR3 length is 15 residues. Trimming stripped 0 bases from V and 5 bases from J, with 13 bases between. This CDR3 is CATSRDPRGSYGYTF. In nucleotides, the CDR3 is TGTGCCACCAGCAGAGACCCTAGGGGCAGTTATGGCTACACCTTC. Together with reference TRBV15 and TRBJ1-2, the CDR3 gives the full variable domain: DAMVIQNPRYQVTQFGKPVTLSCSQTLNHNVMYWYQQKSSQAPKLLFHYYDKDFNNEADTPDNFQSRRPNTSFCFLDIRSPGLGDTAMYLCATSRDPRGSYGYTFGSGTRLTVV.

This clonotype was counted ten times or more. The chain carries TRBV20-1 and TRBJ2-5, with TRBD2 identical over 7 bases. Germline CDR1 DFQATT, CDR2 SNEGSKA (reference sequence). The CDR3 is made up of 16 amino acids. V lost 3 bases to trimming and J lost 7 bases; unmatched junction nucleotides: 17. The CDR3, as DNA: TGCAGTGCTAGGGGGGGGTCCCCCAGACTACCCCTGACCCAGTACTTC. Translating gives CSARGGSPRLPLTQYF.

This clonotype was counted a single time. Germline is not matched at one junction end, which may reflect a read error. J is TRBJ2-5 and V is TRBV20-1; 8 nucleotides match TRBD2. The CDR3 covers 16 residues. Germline lookup yields CDR1 DFQATT and CDR2 SNEGSKA (reference sequence). The CDR3 loop is CSSREARGGMGETQYF. The DNA of the CDR3 is TGCAGTTCTAGAGAGGCTCGGGGGGGCATGGGAGAGACCCAGTACTTC.

This clonotype was seen repeatedly, ten times or more. This chain uses TRBV11-2 with TRBJ2-5; D is possibly TRBD2 (6 bases). The germline CDR1 and CDR2 sequences are SGHAT and FQNNGV. Between the trimmed V and J ends, which lost 5 bases and 1 base, there was a span of 17 bases. The CDR3 has 16 residues. CDR3: CASSLSPLAFQETQYF. CDR3 sequence (DNA): TGTGCCAGCAGCCTCAGCCCCCTAGCGTTCCAAGAGACCCAGTACTTC.

This clonotype was observed many times. The chain is built from TRBV12-3 or TRBV12-4 and TRBJ1-4; D is perhaps TRBD1 (5 bases). This CDR3 is built from 16 residues. The V end lost 6 bases, the J end lost 4 bases, and 18 bases lay between the germline ends. Written as DNA, the CDR3 is TGTGCCAGCAGCTTCGGACACAACGGGGGTAATGAAAAACTGTTTTTT. Residues: CASSFGHNGGNEKLFF.

This clonotype was counted ten times or more. The genes are TRBV7-2 and TRBJ2-1, with 9 bases aligning to TRBD1. The CDR3 totals 15 residues. The V gene's germline CDR1 is SGHTA and CDR2 FQGNSA. The V segment lost 5 bases and the J segment 4 bases; nucleotides outside the gene matches: 6. As DNA, the CDR3 is TGTGCCAGCAGCACAGGGGGCCTCTCGTACAATGAGCAGTTCTTC. Its translation is CASSTGGLSYNEQFF.

In this sample, this clonotype is medium-sized (0.01 to 0.1%). The chain employs TRBV5-1 and TRBJ2-7; D may be TRBD1 or TRBD2 (5 bases each). V lost 0 bases and J 1 base, leaving 11 bases between the germline ends. Germline V CDR1 and CDR2: SGHRS, YFSETQ. The CDR3 extends over 15 amino acids. The CDR3 sequence: CASSLAGAISYEQYF. CDR3 sequence (DNA): TGCGCCAGCAGCTTGGCCGGGGCGATTTCCTACGAGCAGTACTTC.

This clonotype qualifies as medium-sized (0.01 to 0.1%). V and J are TRBV7-2 and TRBJ2-5; no definite D call. From germline, CDR1 is SGHTA and CDR2 FQGNSA. This CDR3 is built from 10 residues. V dropped 8 bases and J dropped 7 bases, with 8 bases sitting between them. The CDR3 DNA reads as TGTGCCAGCGGAAAGGGGACCCAGTACTTC. This gives the protein CASGKGTQYF.

This clonotype appeared many times. The chain has TRBV12-3 or TRBV12-4 and TRBJ2-7; 9 bases map to TRBD2. The CDR3 contains 15 residues. After removal of 6 bases from V and 7 bases from J, the junction contained 13 bases not matched to a gene. For the CDR3, the DNA is TGTGCCAGCAGCTCTAGCGGGGTGGGGGTTGGGGAGCAGTACTTC. Protein: CASSSSGVGVGEQYF.

In its sample, this clonotype was seen many times. The rearrangement uses TRBV20-1 and TRBJ2-1, with 8 bases that match TRBD2. The CDR3 contains 15 residues. Germline CDR1 DFQATT, CDR2 SNEGSKA (reference sequence). The junction had 15 bases not matched to a gene; V was cut back by 6 bases and J by 8 bases. CDR3 sequence reads: CSATPSSGGQHEQFF. CDR3 sequence (DNA): TGCAGTGCGACCCCATCCAGCGGGGGCCAGCATGAGCAGTTCTTC.

The chain combines TRBV7-8 with TRBJ2-5; TRBD2 is a possible D gene (7 bases). The CDR3 is 13 residues long. Germline loops: CDR1 SGHVS, CDR2 FQNEAQ. V dropped 10 bases and J dropped 5 bases, with 17 bases sitting between them. DNA of the CDR3: TGTGCCACGGGGAGGGGGGGGGTGGAGACCCAGTACTTC. Translated: CATGRGGVETQYF.

This clonotype was detected ten times or more. This chain uses TRBV5-6 with TRBJ2-1, with D possibly TRBD1 on 5 matching bases. V was shortened by 0 bases and J by 6 bases, with 7 bases between the two germline ends. The CDR3 loop spans 13 amino acids. Germline CDR1 SGHDT, CDR2 YYEEEE. The CDR3 is CASSLGQLNEQFF. Written as DNA, the CDR3 is TGTGCCAGCAGCTTGGGACAGCTCAATGAGCAGTTCTTC.

The chain uses TRBV21-1 and TRBJ1-1; TRBD1 was called by the table and not checked on the DNA. TRBV21-1 is a listed pseudogene. The CDR3 spans 17 residues. CDR3 loop: CASSKWPGQWLFTEAFF. The CDR3, as DNA: TGTGCCAGCAGCAAATGGCCGGGACAGTGGTTGTTCACTGAAGCTTTCTTT.

This chain joins TRBV20-1 and TRBJ2-7; unclear D gene. The V end lost 8 bases, the J end lost 2 bases, and 13 bases lay between the germline ends. The length of the CDR3 is 12 residues. Germline CDR1 DFQATT, CDR2 SNEGSKA (reference sequence). CDR3 in DNA: TGCAGTACAAACTATCATACCTACGAGCAGTACTTC. The encoded protein is CSTNYHTYEQYF.

This clonotype was recorded at least ten times. The genes are TRBV4-2 and TRBJ2-7, with a weak D call TRBD2 (6 bases). The CDR3 loop spans 17 amino acids. Germline CDR1 LGHNA, CDR2 YNFKEQ. The ends were cut back, 4 bases at V and 0 bases at J, with 19 bases in the middle. In DNA form, the CDR3 reads TGTGCCAGCAGCCTCAGGATCGGGCGGGGCCACTCCTACGAGCAGTACTTC. Its translation: CASSLRIGRGHSYEQYF.

Ten or more counts support this clonotype. This chain uses TRBV28 with TRBJ2-7; TRBD1 agrees at 11 bases. The CDR3 is made up of 14 amino acids. CDR1 and CDR2 from the germline V gene are MDHEN and SYDVKM. V shed 6 bases, J shed 3 bases, and the junction held 4 bases outside the gene matches. Written as DNA, the CDR3 is TGTGCCAGCAGAGGACAGGGGGCCCACTACGAGCAGTACTTC. Its translation is CASRGQGAHYEQYF.

The table lists this clonotype with many counts. This rearrangement joins TRBV12-3 or TRBV12-4 to TRBJ1-5; 8 nucleotides agree with TRBD1. V was clipped by 6 bases and J by 7 bases; unmatched bases: 8. The CDR3 length is 14 residues. This chain's CDR3 is CASSRQGKEQPQHF. CDR3 DNA: TGTGCCAGCAGCCGACAGGGGAAAGAACAGCCCCAGCATTTT.

J is TRBJ2-7 and V is TRBV20-1; 9 positions match TRBD1. After removal of 5 bases from V and 4 bases from J, the junction contained 9 bases not matched to a gene. There are 14 residues in the CDR3. Germline V gives CDR1 DFQATT, CDR2 SNEGSKA (reference sequence). CDR3 amino acids: CSASGTGKLYEQYF. CDR3 nucleotides: TGCAGTGCTTCCGGGACAGGGAAGTTGTACGAGCAGTACTTC.

The sample holds a few counts of this clonotype. The chain is built from TRBV12-3 or TRBV12-4 and TRBJ2-5, with 10 nucleotides matching TRBD2. This CDR3 region has 15 residues. The CDR3 reads CVNRRAGTSEETQYF. In nucleotides, the CDR3 is TGTGTCAACAGGAGGGCCGGGACTAGCGAAGAGACCCAGTACTTC.

Concerning this clonotype itself: No DNA is shown, since the ends of the CDR3 on it are uncertain; the CDR3 is the one TCRdb lists. This chain links TRBV7-2 with TRBJ2-7; the table's D gene call, TRBD2, was not cross checked with the DNA. The CDR3 contains 21 residues when both ends are counted. The V gene's germline CDR1 is SGHTA and CDR2 FQGNSA. CDR3 loop: CASSFYICSARMASGRIEQYF.

This clonotype has ten or more counts. The chain links TRBV20-1 to TRBJ2-1; TRBD1 or TRBD2 may be the D gene (5 bases each). Germline values: CDR1 DFQATT, CDR2 SNEGSKA (reference sequence). V lost 6 bases to trimming and J lost 10 bases, with 16 bases between them. The CDR3 runs to 12 residues. The CDR3 sequence is CSAYWGTGEQFF. The DNA of the CDR3 is TGCAGTGCCTATTGGGGGACCGGAGAGCAGTTCTTC.